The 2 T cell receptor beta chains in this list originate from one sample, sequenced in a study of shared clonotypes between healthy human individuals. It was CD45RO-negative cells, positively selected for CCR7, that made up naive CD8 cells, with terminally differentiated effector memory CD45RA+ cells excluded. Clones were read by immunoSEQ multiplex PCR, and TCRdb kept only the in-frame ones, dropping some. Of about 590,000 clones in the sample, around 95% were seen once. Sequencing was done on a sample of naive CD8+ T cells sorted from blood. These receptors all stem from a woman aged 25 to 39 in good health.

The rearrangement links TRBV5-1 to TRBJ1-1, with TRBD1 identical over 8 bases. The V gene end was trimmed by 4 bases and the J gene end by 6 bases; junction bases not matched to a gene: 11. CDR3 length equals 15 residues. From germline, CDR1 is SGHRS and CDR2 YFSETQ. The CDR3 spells CASSVADRVIPEAFF. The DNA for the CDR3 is TGCGCCAGCAGCGTGGCGGACAGGGTCATACCTGAAGCTTTCTTT.

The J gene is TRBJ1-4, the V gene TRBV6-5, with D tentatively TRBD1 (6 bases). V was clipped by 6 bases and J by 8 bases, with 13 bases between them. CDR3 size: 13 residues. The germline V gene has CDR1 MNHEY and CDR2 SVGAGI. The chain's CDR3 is CASRSDRSEKLFF. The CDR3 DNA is TGTGCCAGCAGGTCCGACAGGTCAGAAAAACTGTTTTTT.